This TCR beta chain was recovered during a study of vaccination and CD4 T cells after COVID-19. Sequencing of cultured CD4+ T cell DNA used the Oncomine TCR Beta short-read assay. Using its own MiXCR run on the PCR reads, TCRdb lists one record per CDR3 protein. The sample has some 8,400 distinct CDR3 sequences, 32% seen once. This clonotype was seen more than once but under ten times. The antigen remains undetermined. The V end lost 8 bases, the J end lost 0 bases, and 16 bases lay between the germline ends. Germline V gene data show CDR1 as MNHNS and CDR2 as SASEGT. The CDR3 is 15 amino acids. The treatment was: approximately nine-day PBMC culture with coronavirus spike peptide pools or control peptides (ViraFEST assay). Via ViraFEST, peptide pools expanded antigen-specific T cells before TCR sequencing.

The chain uses TRBV6-1 and TRBJ2-5; D is possibly TRBD2 (6 bases). The sequence was collected from a human donor with COVID-19. The sequenced sample was cultured CD4+ T cells from blood. The CDR3 bases are TGTGCCAGCGGGGAGATGGGGAGGAACCAAGAGACCCAGTACTTC. Translating gives CASGEMGRNQETQYF.